This T cell receptor (beta chain) was captured in a study of T cell responses to AZD1222 COVID-19 vaccine. This CDR3 has 16 residues. Germline V lookup: CDR1 MNHNY, CDR2 SVGAGI (reference sequence). V was clipped by 8 bases and J by 0 bases, with 16 bases between them. Clones were read by immunoSEQ multiplex PCR, and TCRdb kept only the in-frame ones, dropping some. In the table there are 89,000 or so clones, roughly 84% of which are singletons. This clonotype originated in an adult who received the AZD1222 COVID-19 vaccine. Sequencing used peripheral blood, obtained 28 days after the second AZD1222 dose. This sequence joins TRBV6-6 and TRBJ1-4; no firm D call. CDR3 in amino acids: CASRERPVATNEKLFF. For the CDR3, the DNA is TGTGCCAGCCGCGAAAGGCCGGTTGCAACTAATGAAAAACTGTTTTTT.